This TCR beta chain stems from a study of T cells in Graves' hyperthyroidism and ophthalmopathy. RNA transcripts provided the source from which TCR beta CDR3 regions were amplified. First-round RT-PCR targeting the TCR CDR3 was performed with the HTBI primer set. A single record per CDR3 protein comes from TCRdb applying MiXCR to the multiplex PCR reads. The table lists about 410,000 distinct CDR3 sequences, about 15% of them singletons. The study left out patients who had uncontrolled infection, other autoimmune disease, pregnancy or lactation. Between the trimmed V and J ends, which lost 5 bases and 4 bases, there was a span of 20 bases. CDR3 length: 15 residues. CDR1 and CDR2 (germline): DFQATT, SNEGSKA (reference sequence). Study results and limitations: Stable hyperthyroidism was told apart from ophthalmopathy by a model built on 13 V-J features. The model made its ophthalmopathy prediction, and onset followed a median about 6 months later.

As to this clonotype: No antigen is known for it.

The clonotype was recovered from a young man with Graves' ophthalmopathy. This sequence joins TRBV20-1 and TRBJ2-5, with D possibly matching TRBD1 (6 bases). Sequences were obtained from blood. CDR3 protein: CSAHTSQGSGETQYF. The CDR3 nucleotides are TGCAGTGCTCACACATCTCAGGGGTCCGGAGAGACCCAGTACTTC.